The 31 T cell receptor beta chains given below trace back to one sample, sequenced in a study of T cell repertoires in cytomegalovirus infection. Using its own MiXCR run on the reads, TCRdb lists one record per CDR3 protein. This table has approximately 240,000 distinct CDR3 sequences, more than 9% appearing once. Specimen: PBMCs. Receptors were obtained from a human donor in good health (CMV status not recorded). Some clones in this sample may be carry-over from other donors' samples.

The chain recombines TRBV19 with TRBJ1-5; 8 bases match TRBD1. The V and J ends lost 6 bases and 2 bases, in that order; junction bases with no gene match: 3. The CDR3 spans 14 residues. The V gene's germline CDR1 is LNHDA and CDR2 SQIVND (reference sequence). The CDR3 region is CASSRGQGNQPQHF. CDR3 nucleotide sequence: TGTGCCAGTAGCCGGGGACAGGGCAATCAGCCCCAGCATTTT.

This clonotype was found many times. The genes are TRBV28 and TRBJ2-4; D remains unclear. Per germline, CDR1 MDHEN and CDR2 SYDVKM. Trimming took off 6 bases at V and 4 bases at J, with 13 bases between the two ends. The CDR3 runs to 14 residues. CDR3 loop: CASRGAIPKNIQYF. Here the CDR3 DNA reads TGTGCCAGCAGAGGAGCGATACCGAAAAACATTCAGTACTTC. Together with reference TRBV28 and TRBJ2-4, the CDR3 gives the full variable domain: DVKVTQSSRYLVKRTGEKVFLECVQDMDHENMFWYRQDPGLGLRLIYFSYDVKMKEKGDIPEGYSVSREKKERFSLILESASTNQTSMYLCASRGAIPKNIQYFGAGTRLSVL.

There are a few counts of this clonotype. The CDR3, as DNA: TGTGCCAGCAGCTCGGACAGGGCCTCCGAGCAGTACTTC. It specifies CASSSDRASEQYF. The chain couples TRBV7-2 to TRBJ2-7, with TRBD1 identical over 8 bases. CDR3 length: 13 residues. CDR1 is SGHTA, CDR2 FQGNSA, per germline. J lost 6 bases, V lost 4 bases, and 5 bases had no gene match.

The J gene is TRBJ2-7, the V gene TRBV5-1, with 7 nucleotides matching TRBD1. CDR3 length equals 14 residues. Germline V gene lookup returns CDR1 SGHRS and CDR2 YFSETQ. The V and J ends lost 5 bases and 3 bases, in that order; junction bases with no gene match: 8. CDR3 region: CASRPGQVNYEQYF. In DNA, the CDR3 is TGCGCCAGCAGGCCTGGACAGGTCAACTACGAGCAGTACTTC.

At least ten counts were recorded for this clonotype. The V gene is TRBV7-2, the J gene TRBJ2-5; 8 bases map to TRBD1. The CDR3 extends over 14 amino acids. The junction had 5 bases not matched to a gene; V was cut back by 4 bases and J by 4 bases. Germline V CDR1 and CDR2: SGHTA, FQGNSA. The CDR3 sequence is CASSSPRGLETQYF. The CDR3 region has the DNA TGTGCCAGCAGCTCACCCAGGGGGCTAGAGACCCAGTACTTC. The full variable domain, with the rest looked up from reference TRBV7-2 and TRBJ2-5, is GAGVSQSPSNKVTEKGKDVELRCDPISGHTALYWYRQSLGQGLEFLIYFQGNSAPDKSGLPSDRFSAERTGGSVSTLTIQRTQQEDSAVYLCASSSPRGLETQYFGPGTRLLVL.

This clonotype has at least ten counts. The rearrangement uses TRBV7-2 and TRBJ2-6; D unresolved. With 1 base removed from V and 0 bases from J, the gap between germline ends came to 4 bases. Germline lookup yields CDR1 SGHTA and CDR2 FQGNSA. This CDR3 has 15 residues. CDR3 in amino acids: CASSLEPSGANVLTF. CDR3 bases: TGTGCCAGCAGCTTAGAACCCTCTGGGGCCAACGTCCTGACTTTC.

This chain uses TRBV12-3 or TRBV12-4 with TRBJ2-2; 10 bases match TRBD1. The CDR3 covers 18 residues. The J segment lost 7 bases and the V segment lost 5 bases, leaving 16 bases of the junction unmatched. The CDR3 DNA reads as TGTGCCAGCAGTCTTGACAGGGGGCAGGCCCGAATTAGCGGGGAGCTGTTTTTT. Amino acids: CASSLDRGQARISGELFF.

This clonotype has more than one count but fewer than ten. The chain joins TRBV28 to TRBJ2-5; D is possibly TRBD2 (5 bases). The CDR3 runs 12 residues. Deletions cut 6 bases from V and 3 bases from J, with 8 bases between. Germline V gene sequence: CDR1 MDHEN, CDR2 SYDVKM. CDR3 DNA: TGTGCCAGCAGGACTAACAAAGAGACCCAGTACTTC. It translates to CASRTNKETQYF.

This chain uses TRBV19 with TRBJ2-5; 9 nucleotides line up with TRBD2. V shed 2 bases and J 4 bases; nucleotides not matched to a gene: 2. The CDR3 runs to 14 residues. The germline gives CDR1 LNHDA, CDR2 SQIVND (reference sequence). The CDR3 spells CASSISSGIETQYF. CDR3 coding DNA: TGTGCCAGTAGTATATCTAGCGGGATAGAGACCCAGTACTTC. Complete variable domain (other parts from reference TRBV19 and TRBJ2-5): DGGITQSPKYLFRKEGQNVTLSCEQNLNHDAMYWYRQDPGQGLRLIYYSQIVNDFQKGDIAEGYSVSREKKESFPLTVTSAQKNPTAFYLCASSISSGIETQYFGPGTRLLVL.

The gene calls are TRBV6-5 and TRBJ2-7; 11 positions match TRBD1. The CDR3 totals 15 residues. In germline, CDR1 is MNHEY, CDR2 SVGAGI. V gave up 5 bases and J gave up 6 bases; unmatched junction bases: 9. CDR3 coding DNA: TGTGCCAGCAGTAATCTGGACAGGGGGCTAAGCGAGCAGTACTTC. Its translation: CASSNLDRGLSEQYF.

The J gene is TRBJ1-6, the V gene TRBV9; perhaps TRBD1 as D (6 bases). The CDR3 spans 15 residues. CDR1 is SGDLS and CDR2 is YYNGEE in the germline V gene. The V gene lost 4 bases and the J gene lost 5 bases, with 13 bases spanning the gap. The CDR3 DNA is TGTGCCAGCAGCCCCGGGGGGCAGCATAATTCACCCCTCCACTTT. Translating gives CASSPGGQHNSPLHF. Looking up the rest from reference TRBV9 and TRBJ1-6 gives the full variable domain: DSGVTQTPKHLITATGQRVTLRCSPRSGDLSVYWYQQSLDQGLQFLIQYYNGEERAKGNILERFSAQQFPDLHSELNLSSLELGDSALYFCASSPGGQHNSPLHFGNGTRLTVT.

The table lists this clonotype with a count of one. This chain links TRBV6-2 or TRBV6-3 with TRBJ2-1, with TRBD2 matching 12 bases. The V segment lost 5 bases and the J segment 7 bases; nucleotides outside the gene matches: 9. This CDR3 is 16 amino acids long. Germline values: CDR1 MNHEY, CDR2 SVGEGT. This CDR3 is CASSQPTSGSRNEQFF. The CDR3 DNA sequence: TGTGCCAGCAGTCAACCGACTAGCGGGAGTCGGAATGAGCAGTTCTTC.

This clonotype was found many times. The rearrangement links TRBV7-6 to TRBJ2-7, with TRBD2 matching over 9 bases. The CDR3 spans 15 residues. From germline, CDR1 is SGHVS and CDR2 FNYEAQ. V shed 1 base, J shed 2 bases, and the junction held 3 bases outside the gene matches. CDR3 loop: CASSLGGGRAYEQYF. The DNA for the CDR3 is TGTGCCAGCAGCTTAGGTGGCGGGAGGGCCTACGAGCAGTACTTC.

This clonotype appeared many times. This chain uses TRBV25-1 with TRBJ2-1; D is perhaps TRBD1 or TRBD2 (8 bases each). The CDR3 runs to 18 residues. Germline V lookup: CDR1 MGHDK, CDR2 SYGVNS. V was cut by 5 bases and J by 6 bases, with 26 bases left in between. The CDR3 DNA sequence: TGTGCCAGCAGTCACCAGGGGGCACTAGCGGAGGCCGTCAATGAGCAGTTCTTC. It translates to CASSHQGALAEAVNEQFF.

This clonotype was picked up many times. The gene calls are TRBV5-1 and TRBJ2-2; TRBD1 matches 8 bases. Germline CDR1 is SGHRS and CDR2 is YFSETQ. The CDR3 has 15 amino acids. The ends lost 4 bases at V and 4 bases at J; junction bases unmatched: 6. For the CDR3, the DNA is TGCGCCAGCAGCCCGAGGACAGGGATCACCGGGGAGCTGTTTTTT. This sequence encodes CASSPRTGITGELFF. Full variable domain (missing parts from reference TRBV5-1 and TRBJ2-2): KAGVTQTPRYLIKTRGQQVTLSCSPISGHRSVSWYQQTPGQGLQFLFEYFSETQRNKGNFPGRFSGRQFSNSRSEMNVSTLELGDSALYLCASSPRTGITGELFFGEGSRLTVL.

The J gene is TRBJ2-5, the V gene TRBV20-1, with TRBD1 as a possible D gene (5 bases). Germline V CDR1 and CDR2: DFQATT, SNEGSKA (reference sequence). This CDR3 comprises 14 residues. The V end was cut by 4 bases, the J end by 6 bases, with 18 bases between. The CDR3 region is CSAKETGTPKTQYF. CDR3 bases: TGCAGTGCTAAGGAAACAGGAACGCCGAAGACCCAGTACTTC.

This clonotype appeared many times. This chain connects TRBV11-3 to TRBJ2-7, with 9 nucleotides matching TRBD2. The CDR3 runs to 15 residues. V lost 7 bases, J lost 6 bases, and 13 bases stayed unmatched. CDR1 is SGHNT and CDR2 is YENEEA in the germline V gene. The CDR3 DNA sequence: TGTGCCAGCACACCTCCACATGGCGGGGGGGGCGAGCAGTACTTC. It encodes CASTPPHGGGGEQYF.

Ten or more counts support this clonotype. CDR3 sequence reads: CASSSGLYEQYF. CDR3 in DNA: TGTGCCAGCAGCTCGGGACTCTACGAGCAGTACTTC. This sequence joins TRBV11-2 and TRBJ2-7; a possible D gene is TRBD2 (6 bases). There are 12 residues in the CDR3. Germline V gene sequence: CDR1 SGHAT, CDR2 FQNNGV. V dropped 4 bases and J dropped 3 bases, with 7 bases sitting between them.

This clonotype was counted many times. The chain carries TRBV7-2 and TRBJ1-5; D is undetermined. The CDR3 totals 15 residues. Trimming left V 1 base short and J 0 bases short, with 7 bases between. Germline-derived CDR1 and CDR2 are SGHTA and FQGNSA. The CDR3 DNA is TGTGCCAGCAGCTTAGGGCAGAATAGCAATCAGCCCCAGCATTTT. This gives the protein CASSLGQNSNQPQHF.

This clonotype was counted only a few times. The chain couples TRBV29-1 to TRBJ2-2; 7 bases are a match to TRBD1. Unmatched junction bases numbered 4, after V lost 5 bases and J lost 4 bases. This CDR3 comprises 13 residues. Germline V gene sequence: CDR1 SQVTM, CDR2 ANQGSEA. CDR3 sequence: CSVFGTVTGELFF. The CDR3, as DNA: TGCAGCGTTTTCGGGACAGTCACCGGGGAGCTGTTTTTT.

In this sample, this clonotype turned up many times. The chain combines TRBV5-6 with TRBJ1-1; weak D call: TRBD1 (5 bases). CDR1 and CDR2 from the germline V gene are SGHDT and YYEEEE. V shed 4 bases and J shed 0 bases, with 13 bases lying between them. The CDR3 loop spans 15 amino acids. As DNA, the CDR3 is TGTGCCAGCAGCCCCGGGGGGACCATGAACACTGAAGCTTTCTTT. Translating gives CASSPGGTMNTEAFF.

The rearrangement joins TRBV19 to TRBJ2-1; D not certain. With 0 bases removed from V and 7 bases from J, the gap between germline ends came to 10 bases. The CDR3 is 14 residues long. From germline, CDR1 is LNHDA and CDR2 SQIVND (reference sequence). Here the CDR3 DNA reads TGTGCCAGTAGTATAGATCTATTACGGAATGAGCAGTTCTTC. Its translation: CASSIDLLRNEQFF.

Many counts were recorded for this clonotype. The rearrangement uses TRBV28 and TRBJ1-5; D might be TRBD1 (5 bases). This CDR3 spans 16 amino acids. CDR1 MDHEN and CDR2 SYDVKM come from the germline V gene. Trimming took off 5 bases at V and 2 bases at J, with 16 bases between the two ends. CDR3 sequence: CASSPWVGDGNQPQHF. CDR3 DNA: TGTGCCAGCAGTCCCTGGGTAGGGGACGGCAATCAGCCCCAGCATTTT. Together with reference TRBV28 and TRBJ1-5, the CDR3 gives the full variable domain: DVKVTQSSRYLVKRTGEKVFLECVQDMDHENMFWYRQDPGLGLRLIYFSYDVKMKEKGDIPEGYSVSREKKERFSLILESASTNQTSMYLCASSPWVGDGNQPQHFGDGTRLSIL.

This clonotype occurred many times. The chain joins TRBV7-2 to TRBJ2-3, with 7 bases matching TRBD2. Germline lookup yields CDR1 SGHTA and CDR2 FQGNSA. V was pared by 3 bases and J by 1 base, with 1 base of the junction left unmatched. This CDR3 has 14 residues. CDR3 residues: CASSLGLRTDTQYF. The CDR3 bases are TGTGCCAGCAGCTTGGGACTACGCACAGATACGCAGTATTTT.

This clonotype has a handful of counts. This chain connects TRBV19 to TRBJ2-2; TRBD1 matches 7 bases. The CDR3 consists of 13 residues. V shed 9 bases, J shed 1 base, and the junction held 2 bases outside the gene matches. Germline lookup yields CDR1 LNHDA and CDR2 SQIVND (reference sequence). The CDR3 DNA sequence: TGTGCCAGCGGACAGGTGAACACCGGGGAGCTGTTTTTT. It translates to CASGQVNTGELFF.

This clonotype was found many times. This chain joins TRBV7-2 and TRBJ1-2, with 8 bases that match TRBD1. V was pared by 5 bases and J by 7 bases, with 6 bases of the junction left unmatched. CDR3 length equals 13 residues. Germline CDR1 is SGHTA and CDR2 is FQGNSA. As DNA, the CDR3 is TGTGCCAGCAGCCGGACAGGGACCGGTGGCTACACCTTC. This encodes CASSRTGTGGYTF.

This clonotype has ten or more counts. This chain connects TRBV7-3 to TRBJ2-5, with 8 bases that match TRBD1. Trimming removed 5 bases from V and 2 bases from J; junction bases left unmatched: 7. The germline V gene encodes CDR1 SGHTA and CDR2 FQGTGA. The CDR3 runs to 15 residues. The CDR3 sequence is CASSPGRGPQETQYF. DNA of the CDR3: TGTGCCAGCAGCCCCGGCAGGGGGCCACAAGAGACCCAGTACTTC. The entire variable domain, with the rest obtained from reference TRBV7-3 and TRBJ2-5, is as follows: GAGVSQTPSNKVTEKGKYVELRCDPISGHTALYWYRQSLGQGPEFLIYFQGTGAADDSGLPNDRFFAVRPEGSVSTLKIQRTERGDSAVYLCASSPGRGPQETQYFGPGTRLLVL.

This clonotype was seen many times. The rearrangement joins TRBV7-3 to TRBJ2-5; 13 bases line up with TRBD2. Trimming removed 5 bases from V and 0 bases from J; junction bases left unmatched: 3. Germline V gene sequence: CDR1 SGHTA, CDR2 FQGTGA. This CDR3 spans 16 amino acids. The CDR3 reads CASSPGTSGDQETQYF. In nucleotides, the CDR3 is TGTGCCAGCAGCCCCGGGACTAGCGGGGACCAAGAGACCCAGTACTTC.

This clonotype has a count of ten or more. V is TRBV19 and J is TRBJ1-4; maybe TRBD1 (6 bases). Trimming took off 6 bases at V and 0 bases at J, with 8 bases between the two ends. Germline assignment: CDR1 LNHDA and CDR2 SQIVND (reference sequence). The length of the CDR3 is 14 residues. The CDR3 sequence: CASRQGPTNEKLFF. CDR3 sequence (DNA): TGTGCCAGTAGACAGGGCCCAACTAATGAAAAACTGTTTTTT.

This clonotype was recorded many times. This sequence joins TRBV6-1 and TRBJ2-1, with D possibly matching TRBD2 (5 bases). V lost 5 bases to trimming and J lost 7 bases, with 6 bases between them. The CDR3 consists of 11 residues. Germline CDR1 is MNHNS and CDR2 is SASEGT. CDR3 bases: TGTGCCAGCAGTCGGAGGAATGAGCAGTTCTTC. This translates into CASSRRNEQFF.

Ten or more counts support this clonotype. The chain joins TRBV7-2 to TRBJ2-2, with D hard to call. The CDR3 covers 16 residues. V dropped 2 bases and J dropped 0 bases, with 10 bases sitting between them. Germline CDR1 is SGHTA and CDR2 is FQGNSA. CDR3 bases: TGTGCCAGCAGCTTACGTAGGGCAACGAACACCGGGGAGCTGTTTTTT. It specifies CASSLRRATNTGELFF.